This TCR beta chain was found in a study of circulating CD8 cells and anti-PD-1 response in melanoma. Across the whole study: Nivolumab was given intravenously at 3 mg/kg every 2 weeks. Six of 13 patients had prior targeted therapy or immunotherapy; seven did not. Complete or partial response defined responders; stable or progressive disease, non-responders.

Germline CDR1 is LNHDA and CDR2 is SQIVND (reference sequence). V lost 8 bases, J lost 5 bases, and 7 bases lay in between. The CDR3 consists of 10 residues. From live CD3+CD8+TCRalphabeta+ cells, four PD-1 and/or TIGIT subsets were sorted. Regarding the study as a whole: TIGIT repertoires were least diverse, DNEG repertoires most diverse.

The QIAseq Immune Repertoire TCR panel built the libraries from about 14 ng of total RNA. From the reads, TCRdb called clonotypes with MiXCR, one entry per CDR3 protein. The sample lists thousands of distinct CDR3 sequences; 7.9% were seen once. This clonotype rates as medium-sized. Its antigen is currently unknown. The specimen comprised CD8+ T cells from PBMCs, sampled at baseline or after one month of anti-PD-1 therapy (not recorded which). V is TRBV19 and J is TRBJ2-7, with D hard to call. The source of this sequence is a human donor with melanoma. The CDR3 region has the DNA TGTGCCAGTGGGGAACACGAGCAGTACTTC. This codes for CASGEHEQYF. Together with reference TRBV19 and TRBJ2-7, the CDR3 gives the full variable domain: DGGITQSPKYLFRKEGQNVTLSCEQNLNHDAMYWYRQDPGQGLRLIYYSQIVNDFQKGDIAEGYSVSREKKESFPLTVTSAQKNPTAFYLCASGEHEQYFGPGTRLTVT.